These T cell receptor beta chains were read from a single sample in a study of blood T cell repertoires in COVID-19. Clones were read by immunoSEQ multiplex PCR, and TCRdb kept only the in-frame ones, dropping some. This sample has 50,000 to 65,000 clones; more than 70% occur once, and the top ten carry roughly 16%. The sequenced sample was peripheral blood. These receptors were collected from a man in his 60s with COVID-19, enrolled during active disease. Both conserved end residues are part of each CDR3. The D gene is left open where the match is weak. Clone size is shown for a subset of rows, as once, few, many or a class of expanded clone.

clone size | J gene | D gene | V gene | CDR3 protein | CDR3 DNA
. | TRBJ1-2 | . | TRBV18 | CASFTSQF | TGTGCCAGCTTCACCTCACAATTC
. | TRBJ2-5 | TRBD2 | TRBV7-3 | CASSRTSGGQETQYF | TGTGCCAGCAGCCGGACTAGCGGGGGCCAAGAGACCCAGTACTTC
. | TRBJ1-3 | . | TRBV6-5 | CASSPNSSGNTIYF | TGTGCCAGTTCCCCCAATTCCTCTGGAAACACCATATATTTT
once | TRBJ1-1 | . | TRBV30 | CAWSRDTEAFF | TGTGCCTGGAGCAGGGACACTGAAGCTTTCTTT
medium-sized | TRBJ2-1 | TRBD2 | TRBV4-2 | CASSQELPGRGNEQFF | TGTGCCAGCAGCCAAGAGCTCCCCGGGAGGGGCAATGAGCAGTTCTTC
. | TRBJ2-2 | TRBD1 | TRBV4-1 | CASSLRWSTGVTGELFF | TGCGCCAGCAGCCTTAGATGGTCGACAGGGGTAACCGGGGAGCTGTTTTTT
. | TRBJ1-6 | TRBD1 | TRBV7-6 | CASSITGTGVNSPLHF | TGTGCCAGCAGCATCACCGGGACAGGGGTTAATTCACCCCTCCACTTT
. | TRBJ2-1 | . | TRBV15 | CATSRDQDNEQFF | TGTGCCACCAGCAGAGATCAGGACAATGAGCAGTTCTTC
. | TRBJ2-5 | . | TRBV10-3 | CAISEAEETQYF | TGTGCCATCAGTGAGGCGGAAGAGACCCAGTACTTC
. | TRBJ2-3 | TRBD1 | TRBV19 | CASSTGRTGLADTQYF | TGTGCCAGTAGTACCGGACGGACAGGGTTGGCAGATACGCAGTATTTT
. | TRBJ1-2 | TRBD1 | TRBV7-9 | CASSSLTDRGKYGYTF | TGTGCCAGCAGCTCCTTAACGGACAGGGGTAAGTATGGCTACACCTTC
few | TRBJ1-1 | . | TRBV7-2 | CASSLEAGNTEAFF | TGTGCCAGCAGCTTAGAAGCAGGGAACACTGAAGCTTTCTTT
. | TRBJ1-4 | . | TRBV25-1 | CASSELLRLLNEKLFF | TGTGCCAGCAGTGAATTGTTGCGACTGCTCAATGAAAAACTGTTTTTT
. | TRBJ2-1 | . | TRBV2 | CASSERVGRNEQFF | TGTGCCAGCAGTGAGCGGGTAGGGCGTAATGAGCAGTTCTTC
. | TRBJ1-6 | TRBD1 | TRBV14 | CASSQDAGTGYSPLHF | TGTGCCAGCAGCCAAGATGCGGGGACAGGGTATTCACCCCTCCACTTT
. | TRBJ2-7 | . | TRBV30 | CASSQGGSYEQYF | TGTGCATCTTCACAAGGGGGCTCCTACGAGCAGTACTTC
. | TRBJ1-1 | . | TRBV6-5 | CASRMQENTEAFF | TGTGCCAGCAGGATGCAGGAGAACACTGAAGCTTTCTTT
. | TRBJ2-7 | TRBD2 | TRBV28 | CASSLRTSGFTYF | TGTGCCAGCAGTCTCCGGACTAGCGGGTTTACGTACTTC
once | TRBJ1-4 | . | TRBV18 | CASSRVVLNEKLFF | TGTGCCAGCTCACGTGTAGTCTTAAATGAAAAACTGTTTTTT
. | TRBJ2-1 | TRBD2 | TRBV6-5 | CASTIAGPYNEQFF | TGTGCCAGCACGATAGCGGGACCGTACAATGAGCAGTTCTTC
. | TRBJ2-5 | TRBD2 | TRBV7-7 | CASSLQLRGGETQYF | TGTGCCAGCAGCTTACAATTGCGGGGGGGGGAGACCCAGTACTTC
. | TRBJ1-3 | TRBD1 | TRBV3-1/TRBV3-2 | CASLNRGSGNTIYF | TGTGCCAGCCTCAACAGGGGTTCTGGAAACACCATATATTTT
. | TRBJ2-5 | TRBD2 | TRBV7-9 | CASSLSSGQETQYF | TGTGCCAGCAGCTTATCTAGCGGCCAAGAGACCCAGTACTTC
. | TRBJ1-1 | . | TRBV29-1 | CSVEDPARGEALNAFF | TGCAGCGTTGAAGATCCGGCGCGGGGGGAAGCACTGAATGCTTTCTTT
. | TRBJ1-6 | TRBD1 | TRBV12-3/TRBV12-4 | CASSGQGDSPLHF | TGTGCCAGCAGTGGACAGGGAGATTCACCCCTCCACTTT
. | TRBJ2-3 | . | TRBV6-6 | CASSYGGILDTQYF | TGTGCCAGCAGTTACGGCGGTATACTAGATACGCAGTATTTT
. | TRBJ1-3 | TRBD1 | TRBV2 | CASSLAGGEGNTIYF | TGTGCCAGCAGCTTGGCAGGGGGCGAGGGAAACACCATATATTTT
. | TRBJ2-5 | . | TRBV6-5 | CASSDRTGETQYF | TGTGCCAGCAGCGACCGCACGGGAGAGACCCAGTACTTC
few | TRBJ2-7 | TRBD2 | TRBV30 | CALRLAPAGEQYF | TGTGCCTTGAGACTAGCTCCCGCGGGGGAGCAGTACTTC
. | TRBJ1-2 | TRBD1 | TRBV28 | CASSPSAGQYNYGYTF | TGTGCCAGCAGTCCGTCCGCGGGACAGTATAACTATGGCTACACCTTC
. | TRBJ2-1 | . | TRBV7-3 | CASSSGVTNEQFF | TGTGCCAGCAGCTCCGGGGTGACGAATGAGCAGTTCTTC
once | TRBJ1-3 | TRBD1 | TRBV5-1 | CASSRDRGFSGNTIYF | TGCGCCAGCAGCAGGGACAGGGGGTTCTCTGGAAACACCATATATTTT
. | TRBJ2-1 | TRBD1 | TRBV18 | CASSPQGTGNLNERFF | TGTGCCAGCTCACCCCAGGGGACAGGGAATTTGAATGAGCGGTTCTTC
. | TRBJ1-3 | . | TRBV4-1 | CASSQLVGNTIYF | TGCGCCAGCAGCCAATTAGTTGGAAACACCATATATTTT
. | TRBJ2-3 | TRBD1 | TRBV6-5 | CASSPDRANRGTQYF | TGTGCCAGCAGTCCCGACAGGGCCAACCGGGGTACGCAGTATTTT
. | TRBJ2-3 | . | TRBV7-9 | CASSPGTYVSTDTQYF | TGTGCCAGCAGCCCCGGGACATACGTAAGCACAGATACGCAGTATTTT
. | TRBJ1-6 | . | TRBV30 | CAWTGNNSPLHF | TGTGCCTGGACAGGGAATAATTCACCCCTCCACTTT
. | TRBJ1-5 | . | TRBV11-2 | CASSLSRGGSNQPQHF | TGTGCCAGCAGCTTATCCAGGGGTGGGAGCAATCAGCCCCAGCATTTT
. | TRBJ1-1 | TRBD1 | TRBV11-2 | CASSFGQGLNTEAFF | TGTGCCAGCAGCTTCGGACAGGGACTGAACACTGAAGCTTTCTTT
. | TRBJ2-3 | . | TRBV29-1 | CSVDAGTDTQYF | TGCAGCGTTGATGCGGGCACAGATACGCAGTATTTT
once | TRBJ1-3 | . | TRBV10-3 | CAISDGQSSGNTIYF | TGTGCCATCAGCGATGGACAGAGCTCTGGAAACACCATATATTTT
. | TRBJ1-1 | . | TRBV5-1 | CASSLGAGPNTEAFF | TGCGCCAGCAGCTTGGGAGCGGGGCCGAACACTGAAGCTTTCTTT
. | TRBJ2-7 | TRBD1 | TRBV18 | CASSPGQGDEQYF | TGTGCCAGCTCACCAGGACAGGGTGACGAGCAGTACTTC
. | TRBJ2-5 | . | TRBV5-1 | CASSLSSGGKETQYF | TGCGCCAGCAGCTTGTCTTCCGGAGGAAAAGAGACCCAGTACTTC
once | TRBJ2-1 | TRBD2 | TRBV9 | CASSARLAGVREQFF | TGTGCCAGCAGCGCCAGACTAGCGGGGGTCCGGGAGCAGTTCTTC
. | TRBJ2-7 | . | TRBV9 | CASSPGGGRVGEQYF | TGTGCCAGCAGCCCCGGGGGCGGGAGAGTTGGCGAGCAGTACTTC